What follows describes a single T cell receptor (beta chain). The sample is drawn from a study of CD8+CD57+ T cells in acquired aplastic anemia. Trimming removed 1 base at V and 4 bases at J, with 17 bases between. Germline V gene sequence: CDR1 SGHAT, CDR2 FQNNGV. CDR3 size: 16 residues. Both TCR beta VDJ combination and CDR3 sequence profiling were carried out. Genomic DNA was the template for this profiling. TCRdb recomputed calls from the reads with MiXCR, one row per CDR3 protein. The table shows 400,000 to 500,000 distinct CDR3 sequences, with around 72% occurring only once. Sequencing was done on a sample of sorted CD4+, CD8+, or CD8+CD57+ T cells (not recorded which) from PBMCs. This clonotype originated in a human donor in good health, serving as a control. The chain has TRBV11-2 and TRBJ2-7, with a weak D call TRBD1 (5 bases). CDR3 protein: CASSLVGANPLYEQYF. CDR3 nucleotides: TGTGCCAGCAGCTTAGTTGGGGCCAATCCACTTTACGAGCAGTACTTC.